This is a list of T cell receptor beta chains from one sample in a study of Ad26.COV2.S vaccination and SARS-CoV-2 variants. Here immunoSEQ multiplex PCR was the method, and the copy in TCRdb shows in-frame clones only, minus some. The data hold a few hundred thousand clones, with 90% observed a single time. The input for sequencing was peripheral blood, taken in a trial of Ad26.COV2.S vaccine versus placebo. Receptors originate from a person between 18 and 59 years old who received the Ad26.COV2.S COVID-19 vaccine or a placebo. The CDR3 runs from the conserved cysteine through the conserved F or W.

V gene: TRBV9; J gene: TRBJ2-1; CDR3 protein: CASSVRWSSYNEQFF
V gene: TRBV4-2; J gene: TRBJ2-2; CDR3 protein: CASSQEGGTYTGELFF
V gene: TRBV5-1; J gene: TRBJ2-4; CDR3 protein: CASSQTSGRAKNIQYF
V gene: TRBV7-2; J gene: TRBJ1-6; CDR3 protein: CASSASTGAAPLHF
V gene: TRBV7-3; J gene: TRBJ2-3; CDR3 protein: CASSLSGGITDTQYF
V gene: TRBV5-1; J gene: TRBJ2-7; CDR3 protein: CASRPGASSYEQYF
V gene: TRBV28; J gene: TRBJ1-1; CDR3 protein: CASSIQGVGTEAFF
V gene: TRBV9; J gene: TRBJ2-5; CDR3 protein: CASGVGEETQYF
V gene: TRBV7-8; J gene: TRBJ2-2; CDR3 protein: CASSFASSGRAGGELFF
V gene: TRBV27; J gene: TRBJ2-5; CDR3 protein: CASSLFSLGSGGQETQYF
V gene: TRBV3-1/TRBV3-2; J gene: TRBJ2-4; CDR3 protein: CASSQGVGDDIQYF
V gene: TRBV4-2; J gene: TRBJ1-6; CDR3 protein: CASSPQSPLGGQGNSPLHF
V gene: TRBV5-5; J gene: TRBJ2-7; CDR3 protein: CASSLVGAEQYF
V gene: TRBV3-1/TRBV3-2; J gene: TRBJ2-7; CDR3 protein: CASSPFKWATYEQYF